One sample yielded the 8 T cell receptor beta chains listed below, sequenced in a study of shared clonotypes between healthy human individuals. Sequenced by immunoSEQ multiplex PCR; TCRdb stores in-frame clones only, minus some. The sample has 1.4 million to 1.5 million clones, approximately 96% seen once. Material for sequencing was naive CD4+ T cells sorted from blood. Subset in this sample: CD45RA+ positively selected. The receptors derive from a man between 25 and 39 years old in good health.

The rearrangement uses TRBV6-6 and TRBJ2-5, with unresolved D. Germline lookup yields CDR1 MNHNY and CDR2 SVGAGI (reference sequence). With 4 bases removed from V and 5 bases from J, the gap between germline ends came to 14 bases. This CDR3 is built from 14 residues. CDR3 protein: CASSSRLRRETQYF. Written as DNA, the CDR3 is TGTGCCAGCAGTTCCCGTTTGCGTCGGGAGACCCAGTACTTC.

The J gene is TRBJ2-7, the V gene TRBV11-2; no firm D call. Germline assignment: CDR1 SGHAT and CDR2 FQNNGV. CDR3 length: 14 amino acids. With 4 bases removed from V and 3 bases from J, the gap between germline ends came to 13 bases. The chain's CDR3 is CASSSVKRFYEQYF. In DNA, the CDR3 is TGTGCCAGCAGCTCCGTAAAGCGCTTCTACGAGCAGTACTTC.

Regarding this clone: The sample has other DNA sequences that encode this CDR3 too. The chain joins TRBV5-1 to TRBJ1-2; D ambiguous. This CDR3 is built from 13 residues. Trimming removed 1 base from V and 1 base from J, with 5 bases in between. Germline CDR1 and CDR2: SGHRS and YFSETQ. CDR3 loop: CASSLSSNYGYTF. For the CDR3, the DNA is TGCGCCAGCAGCTTGTCCAGTAACTATGGCTACACCTTC.

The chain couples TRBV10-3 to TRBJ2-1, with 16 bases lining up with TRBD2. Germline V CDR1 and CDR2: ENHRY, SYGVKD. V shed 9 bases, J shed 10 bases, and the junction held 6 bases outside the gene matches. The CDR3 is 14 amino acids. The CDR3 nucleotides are TGTGCCATGGGGACTAGCGGGGGGGACGTGGAGCAGTTCTTC. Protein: CAMGTSGGDVEQFF.

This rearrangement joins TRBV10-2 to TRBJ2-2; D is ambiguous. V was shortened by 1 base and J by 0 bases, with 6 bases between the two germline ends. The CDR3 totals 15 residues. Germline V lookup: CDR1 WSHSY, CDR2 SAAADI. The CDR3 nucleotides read TGCGCCAGCAGTGAGTGGGCGGCGAACACCGGGGAGCTGTTTTTT. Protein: CASSEWAANTGELFF.

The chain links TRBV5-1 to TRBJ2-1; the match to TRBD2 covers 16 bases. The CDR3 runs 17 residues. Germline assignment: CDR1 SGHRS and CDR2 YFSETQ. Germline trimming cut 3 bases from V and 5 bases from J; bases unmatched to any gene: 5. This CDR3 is CASSSGLAGGLDNEQFF. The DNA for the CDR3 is TGCGCCAGCAGCTCGGGACTAGCGGGAGGGTTGGACAATGAGCAGTTCTTC.

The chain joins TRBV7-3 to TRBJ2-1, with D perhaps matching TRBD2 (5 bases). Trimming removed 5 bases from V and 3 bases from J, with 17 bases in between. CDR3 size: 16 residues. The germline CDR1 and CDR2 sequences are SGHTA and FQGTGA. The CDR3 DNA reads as TGTGCCAGCAGCGGAGCCGGCGGAGGACTCTACAATGAGCAGTTCTTC. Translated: CASSGAGGGLYNEQFF.

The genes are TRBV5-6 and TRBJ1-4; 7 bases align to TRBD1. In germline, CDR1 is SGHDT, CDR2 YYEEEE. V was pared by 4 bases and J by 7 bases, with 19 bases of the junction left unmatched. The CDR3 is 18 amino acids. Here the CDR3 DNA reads TGTGCCAGCAGCGGGCCGGGACAGAGCAGGGTGACCGGTGAAAAACTGTTTTTT. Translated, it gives CASSGPGQSRVTGEKLFF.